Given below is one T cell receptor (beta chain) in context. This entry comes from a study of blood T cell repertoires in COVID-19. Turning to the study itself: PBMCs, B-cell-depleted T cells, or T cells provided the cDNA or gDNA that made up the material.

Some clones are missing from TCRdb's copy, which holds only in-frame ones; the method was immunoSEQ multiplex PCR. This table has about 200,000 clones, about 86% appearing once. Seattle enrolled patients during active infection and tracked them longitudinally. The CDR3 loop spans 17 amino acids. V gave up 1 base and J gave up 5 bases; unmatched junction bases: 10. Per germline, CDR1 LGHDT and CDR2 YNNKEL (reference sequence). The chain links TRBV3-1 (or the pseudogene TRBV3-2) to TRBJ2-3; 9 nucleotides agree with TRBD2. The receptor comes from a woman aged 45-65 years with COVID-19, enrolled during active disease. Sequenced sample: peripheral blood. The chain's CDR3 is CASSQGRGGGNRDTQYF. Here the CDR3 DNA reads TGTGCCAGCAGCCAAGGGCGCGGGGGGGGAAACCGAGATACGCAGTATTTT.